A selection of T cell receptor beta chains follows, all from one sample in a study of cytomegalovirus exposure and HLA in healthy donors. TCRdb's table, derived via immunoSEQ multiplex PCR, lists solely in-frame clones and lacks some. The sample has approximately 140,000 clones, and its top ten clones hold about 1.7%. The sample comprised PBMCs. These receptors all stem from a woman in her 50s in good health and CMV-seronegative. CDR3s include the opening cysteine and the closing phenylalanine or tryptophan. D genes are given only for firm matches.

NA	TRBV11-3	TRBJ1-6	CASSLNNNSPLHF	TGTGCCAGCAGCCTGAACAATAATTCACCCCTCCACTTT
TRBD2	TRBV4-2	TRBJ2-5	CASSLTGTSGGETQYF	TGTGCCAGCAGCCTTACCGGGACTAGCGGGGGAGAGACCCAGTACTTC
TRBD2	TRBV9	TRBJ2-7	CASSVEGTSIHEQYF	TGTGCCAGCAGCGTAGAAGGGACTAGCATCCACGAGCAGTACTTC
TRBD1	TRBV28	TRBJ2-5	CASSSTGEDGETQYF	TGTGCCAGCTCCAGCACAGGGGAAGACGGCGAGACCCAGTACTTC
NA	TRBV7-9	TRBJ2-5	CASSSGETQYF	TGTGCCAGCAGCTCCGGGGAGACCCAGTACTTC
TRBD1	TRBV6-1	TRBJ1-5	CASSGDSPQHF	TGTGCCAGCAGTGGGGACAGCCCCCAGCATTTT
TRBD1	TRBV5-6	TRBJ1-2	CASRITGAGGYTF	TGTGCCAGCAGGATAACAGGGGCGGGAGGCTACACCTTC
TRBD1	TRBV6-4	TRBJ1-2	CASSAGTELYGYTF	TGTGCCAGCAGTGCCGGGACAGAACTTTATGGCTACACCTTC
TRBD2	TRBV7-8	TRBJ2-7	CASSRPAGGPGEQYF	TGTGCCAGCAGCAGACCAGCGGGAGGGCCTGGCGAGCAGTACTTC
NA	TRBV5-1	TRBJ1-1	CASSLVGQINTEAFF	TGCGCCAGCAGCTTGGTGGGACAAATCAACACTGAAGCTTTCTTT
TRBD1	TRBV4-1	TRBJ2-5	CASSQGQGGFGETQYF	TGCGCCAGCAGCCAAGGACAGGGGGGATTCGGCGAGACCCAGTACTTC
NA	TRBV7-2	TRBJ2-7	CASSSYYYEQYF	TGTGCCAGCAGCTCTTACTACTACGAGCAGTACTTC
TRBD1	TRBV30	TRBJ1-1	CAWRRGPNTEAFF	TGTGCCTGGCGCAGGGGGCCGAACACTGAAGCTTTCTTT
NA	TRBV6-5	TRBJ2-7	CASSSPNYEQYF	TGTGCCAGCAGTTCCCCCAACTACGAGCAGTACTTC
TRBD2	TRBV5-1	TRBJ2-3	CASSFSGGTDTQYF	TGCGCCAGCAGCTTTAGCGGGGGCACAGATACGCAGTATTTT
NA	TRBV30	TRBJ2-3	CAWSGSTDTQYF	TGTGCCTGGAGCGGGAGCACAGATACGCAGTATTTT
TRBD1	TRBV28	TRBJ1-4	CASSFFGQGGVTNEKLFF	TGTGCCAGCAGTTTTTTCGGACAGGGGGGTGTGACTAATGAAAAACTGTTTTTT
TRBD1	TRBV5-1	TRBJ1-4	CASSPPGQGVEKLFF	TGCGCCAGCAGCCCTCCGGGACAGGGGGTAGAAAAACTGTTTTTT
NA	TRBV28	TRBJ1-2	CASSPGGSRDYGYTF	TGTGCCAGCAGCCCCGGAGGTTCTAGGGACTATGGCTACACCTTC
TRBD2	TRBV7-9	TRBJ2-1	CASSLARLAGYNEQFF	TGTGCCAGCAGCTTAGCCCGACTAGCGGGGTACAATGAGCAGTTCTTC
TRBD1	TRBV5-6	TRBJ2-6	CASSWGQGDESGANVLTF	TGTGCCAGCAGCTGGGGACAGGGCGATGAGTCTGGGGCCAACGTCCTGACTTTC
NA	TRBV7-3	TRBJ2-1	CASSSEPGAEQFF	TGTGCCAGCAGCTCAGAACCAGGTGCTGAGCAGTTCTTC
NA	TRBV7-3	TRBJ2-2	CASSLSTNTGELFF	TGTGCCAGCAGCTTGTCCACGAACACCGGGGAGCTGTTTTTT
NA	TRBV5-1	TRBJ2-3	CASSLVPGSTDTQYF	TGCGCCAGCAGCTTGGTGCCAGGGAGCACAGATACGCAGTATTTT
NA	TRBV9	TRBJ2-2	CASSLRVGQNTGELFF	TGTGCCAGCAGCCTTCGTGTGGGACAGAACACCGGGGAGCTGTTTTTT
TRBD1	TRBV2	TRBJ2-2	CASRGRGIAGELFF	TGTGCCAGCAGGGGCAGGGGGATCGCCGGGGAGCTGTTTTTT
TRBD2	TRBV4-3	TRBJ2-1	CASSQGLAGGQYNEQFF	TGCGCCAGCAGCCAGGGACTAGCGGGAGGGCAGTACAATGAGCAGTTCTTC
TRBD2	TRBV12-5	TRBJ2-5	CASGLVSLGLAGRKYETQYF	TGTGCTAGTGGTTTGGTCTCCCTCGGACTAGCGGGGAGGAAGTATGAGACCCAGTACTTC
NA	TRBV5-8	TRBJ2-5	CASSLVLGGAETQYF	TGTGCCAGCAGCCTCGTCCTAGGGGGGGCAGAGACCCAGTACTTC
NA	TRBV25-1	TRBJ1-6	CASSDLDSSPLHF	TGTGCCAGCAGTGATCTGGACTCATCACCCCTCCACTTT
NA	TRBV10-3	TRBJ1-1	CASTQSGRETEAFF	TGTGCCAGCACCCAGTCAGGGCGGGAAACTGAAGCTTTCTTT
TRBD2	TRBV10-3	TRBJ2-2	CAITAKAGARPNTGELFF	TGTGCCATCACAGCAAAAGCGGGAGCCCGTCCGAACACCGGGGAGCTGTTTTTT
NA	TRBV7-9	TRBJ2-2	CASSVSGFNTGELFF	TGTGCCAGCAGCGTGAGCGGGTTCAACACCGGGGAGCTGTTTTTT
TRBD1	TRBV9	TRBJ1-2	CASSPGQTYHYTF	TGTGCCAGCAGCCCGGGACAGACTTATCACTACACCTTC
NA	TRBV19	TRBJ1-3	CASSARGDISGNTIYF	TGTGCCAGTAGTGCTCGGGGGGACATCTCTGGAAACACCATATATTTT
TRBD1	TRBV5-1	TRBJ2-3	CASSLVTGRRSDTQYF	TGCGCCAGCAGCTTGGTGACAGGGCGGCGTTCAGATACGCAGTATTTT
NA	TRBV5-1	TRBJ2-2	CASSLLTRNTGELFF	TGCGCCAGCAGCTTGCTGACTAGGAATACCGGGGAGCTGTTTTTT
NA	TRBV15	TRBJ2-5	CASADRAGETQYF	TGTGCCTCGGCAGACAGGGCGGGGGAGACCCAGTACTTC
NA	TRBV20-1	TRBJ2-1	CSASNYNEQFF	TGCAGTGCTAGCAACTACAATGAGCAGTTCTTC
TRBD1	TRBV4-3	TRBJ1-4	CASSQDDAGQGLKLFF	TGCGCCAGCAGCCAAGATGACGCGGGACAGGGACTAAAACTGTTTTTT
NA	TRBV6-4	TRBJ2-6	CASSDSAHNSGANVLTF	TGTGCCAGCAGTGACTCGGCTCACAACTCTGGGGCCAACGTCCTGACTTTC
TRBD1	TRBV30	TRBJ1-1	CASDRANTEAFF	TGTGCTTCGGACAGGGCGAACACTGAAGCTTTCTTT
NA	TRBV27	TRBJ1-4	CASSASGTQEKLFF	TGTGCCAGCAGTGCCTCCGGGACACAGGAAAAACTGTTTTTT
NA	TRBV10-1	TRBJ2-3	CAIVAITAPDTDTQYF	TGCGCCATCGTAGCGATTACGGCGCCCGACACAGATACGCAGTATTTT
NA	TRBV9	TRBJ2-1	CASSVDGGASYNEQFF	TGTGCCAGCAGCGTAGACGGGGGTGCCTCCTACAATGAGCAGTTCTTC